The rows below give T cell receptor beta chains drawn from one sample of a study of cytomegalovirus exposure and HLA in healthy donors. Profiling relied on immunoSEQ multiplex PCR, and the TCRdb table lists in-frame clones only, not all of them. The sample has 90,000 to 120,000 clones, 75% seen once. Sequenced: PBMCs. The receptors shown here come from a woman aged 18-29 years in good health and CMV-seropositive. CDR3s include the opening cysteine and the closing phenylalanine or tryptophan. A D gene is named only where the DNA matches it firmly. Part of the rows lack a size; the others show once, few, many or a class for expanded clones.

V gene	D gene	J gene	clone size	CDR3 protein	CDR3 DNA
TRBV30	TRBD1	TRBJ1-2	-	CAWSGQGTSSNYGYTF	TGTGCCTGGAGCGGACAGGGGACATCGAGTAACTATGGCTACACCTTC
TRBV6-5	-	TRBJ1-5	-	CASSPDQTGGQPQHF	TGTGCCAGCAGTCCGGACCAGACAGGAGGTCAGCCCCAGCATTTT
TRBV19	TRBD1	TRBJ2-3	-	CASRAGQGTDTQYF	TGTGCCAGTAGAGCGGGACAGGGGACAGATACGCAGTATTTT
TRBV25-1	-	TRBJ1-4	few	CATQGGTNEKLFF	TGTGCCACCCAAGGGGGAACTAATGAAAAACTGTTTTTT
TRBV30	TRBD1	TRBJ2-7	-	CAHRDRGSYEQYF	TGTGCCCACCGGGACAGGGGCTCCTACGAGCAGTACTTC
TRBV28	-	TRBJ1-1	-	CASSVDRMNTEAFF	TGTGCCAGCAGCGTCGACAGAATGAACACTGAAGCTTTCTTT
TRBV27	TRBD1	TRBJ1-1	-	CASSYGQGARGTEAFF	TGTGCCAGCAGTTACGGACAGGGGGCGCGAGGGACTGAAGCTTTCTTT
TRBV28	-	TRBJ1-1	-	CASSPTTPLNTEAFF	TGTGCCAGCAGTCCCACCACACCGCTGAACACTGAAGCTTTCTTT
TRBV28	TRBD1	TRBJ1-1	few	CASSQHGTDNTEAFF	TGTGCCAGCAGCCAACACGGGACAGATAACACTGAAGCTTTCTTT
TRBV11-3	TRBD1	TRBJ2-7	-	CASSPYGGQSSSEQYF	TGTGCCAGCAGCCCATATGGGGGACAGAGCTCCTCCGAGCAGTACTTC
TRBV6-4	TRBD1	TRBJ1-5	-	CASRADRGREFGNQPQHF	TGTGCCAGCAGGGCCGACAGGGGGCGTGAATTTGGCAATCAGCCCCAGCATTTT
TRBV28	-	TRBJ1-5	-	CASLQGINQPQHF	TGTGCCAGCTTACAGGGTATCAATCAGCCCCAGCATTTT
TRBV28	TRBD1	TRBJ2-7	medium-sized	CASSRTGVTYEQYF	TGTGCCAGCAGCCGGACAGGGGTCACCTACGAGCAGTACTTC
TRBV6-6	-	TRBJ2-7	-	CASRDQTDSYEQYF	TGTGCCAGCAGAGATCAGACAGATAGCTACGAGCAGTACTTC
TRBV28	TRBD1	TRBJ2-6	-	CASSFSGQGSSGANVLTF	TGTGCCAGCAGTTTCTCCGGACAGGGTAGCTCTGGGGCCAACGTCCTGACTTTC
TRBV30	TRBD1	TRBJ1-1	-	CAWMGQVNTEAFF	TGTGCCTGGATGGGACAGGTGAACACTGAAGCTTTCTTT
TRBV5-1	TRBD2	TRBJ2-1	-	CASSLEAGRNEQFF	TGCGCCAGCAGCTTGGAAGCGGGAAGGAATGAGCAGTTCTTC
TRBV28	TRBD1	TRBJ1-5	-	CASSWGTVSQPQHF	TGTGCCAGCAGTTGGGGGACAGTCAGTCAGCCCCAGCATTTT
TRBV4-3	TRBD2	TRBJ2-1	few	CASSQDWGLVTYNEQFF	TGCGCCAGCAGCCAAGACTGGGGACTAGTCACCTACAATGAGCAGTTCTTC
TRBV1	-	TRBJ2-5	-	CTSSQVGGSSGKIQYF	TGCACCAGCAGCCAAGTCGGCGGGTCTAGCGGGAAGATCCAGTACTTC
TRBV7-2	-	TRBJ2-4	-	CASSSTTAKNIQYF	TGTGCCAGCAGCTCCACTACAGCCAAAAACATTCAGTACTTC
TRBV28	TRBD2	TRBJ2-3	-	CAGSGIVTDTQYF	TGTGCGGGTAGCGGGATTGTCACAGATACGCAGTATTTT
TRBV28	-	TRBJ2-3	-	CASSLQGKGSTDTQYF	TGTGCCAGCAGTTTACAGGGGAAGGGGAGCACAGATACGCAGTATTTT
TRBV5-1	TRBD1	TRBJ1-3	few	CASSWDREGTIYF	TGCGCCAGCAGCTGGGACAGGGAGGGCACCATATATTTT
TRBV7-3	TRBD1	TRBJ2-3	-	CASSWDSYKDSTDTQYF	TGTGCCAGCAGCTGGGACAGCTACAAGGATAGCACAGATACGCAGTATTTT
TRBV18	TRBD1	TRBJ2-3	-	CASSPLQGAQDTQYF	TGTGCCAGCTCACCGCTACAGGGGGCACAAGATACGCAGTATTTT
TRBV28	-	TRBJ1-2	-	CASSFAGAQGYTF	TGTGCCAGCAGTTTTGCGGGGGCGCAAGGCTACACCTTC
TRBV28	TRBD1	TRBJ1-2	-	CASSPGQGTYGYTF	TGTGCCAGCAGTCCGGGACAGGGGACCTATGGCTACACCTTC
TRBV19	TRBD2	TRBJ2-7	once	CASSGSLSGRTYEQYF	TGTGCCAGTAGTGGGTCCCTTAGCGGGAGAACCTACGAGCAGTACTTC
TRBV7-3	TRBD2	TRBJ2-1	-	CASSFGTSGYNEQFF	TGTGCCAGCAGTTTCGGGACTAGCGGATACAATGAGCAGTTCTTC
TRBV28	TRBD2	TRBJ2-1	few	CASSLSGRAYNEQFF	TGTGCCAGCAGTTTAAGCGGGAGAGCCTACAATGAGCAGTTCTTC
TRBV5-4	TRBD2	TRBJ2-7	-	CASSLGLAGSSYEQYF	TGTGCCAGCAGCTTGGGCCTAGCGGGAAGCTCCTACGAGCAGTACTTC
TRBV9	TRBD2	TRBJ2-1	-	CASSVGGLSGGFSSYNEQFF	TGTGCCAGCAGCGTAGGAGGGTTAAGCGGGGGGTTCAGCTCCTACAATGAGCAGTTCTTC
TRBV4-1	TRBD2	TRBJ2-7	-	CASSQGTSFDEQYF	TGCGCCAGCAGCCAAGGGACTAGCTTTGACGAGCAGTACTTC
TRBV7-3	TRBD1	TRBJ2-1	-	CASSFDRGEWNEQFF	TGTGCCAGCAGCTTCGACAGGGGGGAATGGAATGAGCAGTTCTTC
TRBV7-9	-	TRBJ1-1	few	CASSYVSNTEAFF	TGTGCCAGCAGCTATGTCTCGAACACTGAAGCTTTCTTT
TRBV9	TRBD1	TRBJ2-6	-	CASSVAQGGHSGANVLTF	TGTGCCAGCAGCGTAGCACAGGGGGGACACTCTGGGGCCAACGTCCTGACTTTC
TRBV4-1	-	TRBJ1-2	-	CASSQPLGRDKDYGYTF	TGCGCCAGCAGCCAACCGTTGGGAAGGGACAAGGACTATGGCTACACCTTC
TRBV27	-	TRBJ1-1	-	CASSIGLGSTEAFF	TGTGCCAGCAGCATAGGGCTTGGGAGCACTGAAGCTTTCTTT
TRBV7-2	TRBD1	TRBJ2-1	once	CASSRSLTRDSYNEQFF	TGTGCCAGCAGCCGTAGTTTAACCCGGGACAGCTACAATGAGCAGTTCTTC
TRBV19	TRBD1	TRBJ1-1	few	CASTMQGAVYTEAFF	TGTGCCAGTACTATGCAGGGGGCGGTTTACACTGAAGCTTTCTTT
TRBV19	TRBD1	TRBJ1-1	-	CASSIGAKGALTEAFF	TGTGCCAGTAGCATAGGGGCCAAGGGGGCGCTGACTGAAGCTTTCTTT
TRBV6-4	-	TRBJ2-3	-	CASSDSNTDTQYF	TGTGCCAGCAGTGACTCTAACACAGATACGCAGTATTTT
TRBV27	-	TRBJ2-5	-	CASSFGRGWLWETQYF	TGTGCCAGCAGTTTTGGAAGGGGGTGGCTCTGGGAGACCCAGTACTTC
TRBV27	TRBD2	TRBJ2-7	-	CASSPNSGSRAYEQYF	TGTGCCAGCAGTCCTAATAGCGGGAGTAGGGCCTACGAGCAGTACTTC
TRBV4-1	-	TRBJ2-2	once	CASEAVGKAGELFF	TGCGCCAGCGAGGCCGTCGGAAAAGCCGGGGAGCTGTTTTTT
TRBV30	TRBD1	TRBJ1-1	-	CAWSVRDRGVSEAFF	TGTGCCTGGAGTGTACGGGACAGGGGTGTCTCTGAAGCTTTCTTT
TRBV7-2	-	TRBJ2-5	once	CASSLGGSMETQYF	TGTGCCAGCAGCTTAGGAGGGTCCATGGAGACCCAGTACTTC
TRBV4-1	-	TRBJ1-2	-	CASSQVGTGRNYGYTF	TGCGCCAGCAGCCAAGTAGGAACAGGGCGAAACTATGGCTACACCTTC
TRBV6-1	-	TRBJ2-7	-	CATGAGGSYEQYF	TGTGCCACTGGGGCAGGCGGCTCCTACGAGCAGTACTTC
TRBV27	TRBD2	TRBJ2-3	-	CASSWASGNSDTQYF	TGTGCCAGCAGTTGGGCTAGCGGAAATTCAGATACGCAGTATTTT
TRBV7-3	TRBD1	TRBJ2-5	-	CASSSKGASGETQYF	TGTGCCAGCAGCTCTAAGGGGGCCTCCGGGGAGACCCAGTACTTC
TRBV7-9	-	TRBJ1-2	-	CASSLWGRDDGYTF	TGTGCCAGCAGCTTATGGGGCAGGGATGATGGCTACACCTTC
TRBV6-5	TRBD2	TRBJ2-7	-	CASTATSASYEQYF	TGTGCCAGCACCGCGACTAGCGCTTCCTACGAGCAGTACTTC
TRBV27	-	TRBJ2-6	once	CASGRPGSRANVLTF	TGTGCCAGCGGGAGACCGGGTTCCCGGGCCAACGTCCTGACTTTC
TRBV27	-	TRBJ1-4	once	CASSLKFPGFTNEKLFF	TGTGCCAGCAGTTTAAAGTTTCCAGGGTTCACTAATGAAAAACTGTTTTTT
TRBV19	TRBD1	TRBJ1-2	-	CASSIDSGTGWYGYTF	TGTGCCAGTAGTATAGACTCCGGGACAGGCTGGTATGGCTACACCTTC
TRBV18	-	TRBJ1-1	-	CASSSLGGDLGTINTEAFF	TGTGCCAGCTCATCCCTAGGGGGTGACCTAGGGACTATAAACACTGAAGCTTTCTTT
TRBV4-3	TRBD2	TRBJ2-7	-	CASSQALAGSYEQYF	TGCGCCAGCAGCCAAGCTCTAGCGGGGTCCTACGAGCAGTACTTC